Here is one TCR beta chain with its context. The antigen remains unidentified. These data belong to a study of regulatory T cells in long-lasting Graves disease. Study information: Those with persistent Graves' disease had received antithyroid drugs for over 5 years with positive TSH receptor antibodies.

Study-wide points: Gene preferences differed: TRBV28, TRBJ1-2, TRBJ2-5 in persistent cases. Thyroid tissue went unstudied; only peripheral blood was examined.

Through Arm-PCR of CDR3 regions and iRepertoire HTBI primers, TCR beta libraries were built. TCRdb itself ran the multiplex PCR reads through MiXCR, one entry per CDR3 protein. Of approximately 380,000 distinct CDR3 sequences listed, 20% to 25% were seen once; the top ten hold less than 25%. The time point denotes: persistent/refractory GD, antithyroid drugs over 5 years with positive TRAb. Generation of the TCR library employed RNA extracted from PBMCs. V lost 0 bases and J lost 7, with 22 bases in between. The V gene's germline CDR1 is SGHAT and CDR2 FQNNGV. This CDR3 has 17 amino acids. The rearrangement uses TRBV11-2 and TRBJ2-7; D might be TRBD1 (5 bases). The sequence was collected from a female donor with Graves disease. This specimen consisted of peripheral blood mononuclear cells (PBMCs), obtained when the disease was refractory, from a patient treated with antithyroid drugs. DNA for the CDR3: TGTGCCAGCAGCTTAGATCGCGTGAAGGGGCCCCTCCGAGAGCAGTACTTC. Translated: CASSLDRVKGPLREQYF.